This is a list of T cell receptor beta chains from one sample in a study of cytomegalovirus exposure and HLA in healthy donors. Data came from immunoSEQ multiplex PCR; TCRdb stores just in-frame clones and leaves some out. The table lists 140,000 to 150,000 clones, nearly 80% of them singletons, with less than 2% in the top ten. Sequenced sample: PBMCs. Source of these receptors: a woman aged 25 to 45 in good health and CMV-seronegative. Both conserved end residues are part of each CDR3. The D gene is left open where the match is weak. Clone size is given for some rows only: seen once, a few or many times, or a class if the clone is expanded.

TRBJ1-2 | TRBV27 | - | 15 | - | TGTGCCAGCAGTTCAACACGAACAGCCCGCTATGGCTACACCTTC | CASSSTRTARYGYTF
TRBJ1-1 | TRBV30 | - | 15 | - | TGTGCCTGGAGTAGCCTCAAGTGGGGGGGCTCTGAAGCTTTCTTT | CAWSSLKWGGSEAFF
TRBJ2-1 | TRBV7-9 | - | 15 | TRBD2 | TGTGCCAGCAGCCTCACTAGCGGGGGAAACAATGAGCAGTTCTTC | CASSLTSGGNNEQFF
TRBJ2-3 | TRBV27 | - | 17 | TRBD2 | TGTGCCAGCAGTCTCCCCCGGCTAGCGGGCCGCACAGATACGCAGTATTTT | CASSLPRLAGRTDTQYF
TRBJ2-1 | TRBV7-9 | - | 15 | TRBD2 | TGTGCCAGCAGCTGGGCTAGCGGGGGGGCCCATGAGCAGTTCTTC | CASSWASGGAHEQFF
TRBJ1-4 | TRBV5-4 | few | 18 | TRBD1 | TGTGCCAGCAGCTTGGATGGGACAGGGGCTGCAACTAATGAAAAACTGTTTTTT | CASSLDGTGAATNEKLFF
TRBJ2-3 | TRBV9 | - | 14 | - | TGTGCCAGCAGCAGGGGGGGGGTGCCGGATACGCAGTATTTT | CASSRGGVPDTQYF
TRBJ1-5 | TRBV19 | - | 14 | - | TGTGCCAGTGAAGGCCAGACAGGCAATCAGCCCCAGCATTTT | CASEGQTGNQPQHF
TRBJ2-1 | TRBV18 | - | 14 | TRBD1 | TGTGCCAGCTCACCAGGGACAGGGGTCAATGAGCAGTTCTTC | CASSPGTGVNEQFF
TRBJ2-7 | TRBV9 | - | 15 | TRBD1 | TGTGCCAGCAGCGTAGGTGCAGGGGGATACTCCGAGCAGTACTTC | CASSVGAGGYSEQYF
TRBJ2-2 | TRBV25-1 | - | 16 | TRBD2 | TGTGCCAGCAGTGAGGCCGGGACTAGTACTACCGGGGAGCTGTTTTTT | CASSEAGTSTTGELFF
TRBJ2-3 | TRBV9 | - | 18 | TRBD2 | TGTGCCAGCAGCGTCGGACTAGCGGGGGGGCCGAGCTCAGATACGCAGTATTTT | CASSVGLAGGPSSDTQYF
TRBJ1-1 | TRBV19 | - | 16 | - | TGTGCCAGTAGCGCCGAGGGCCGGAGGCTGAACACTGAAGCTTTCTTT | CASSAEGRRLNTEAFF
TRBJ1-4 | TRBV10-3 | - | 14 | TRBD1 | TGTGCCATCAGGGCCGGACAGGGCTATGAAAAACTGTTTTTT | CAIRAGQGYEKLFF
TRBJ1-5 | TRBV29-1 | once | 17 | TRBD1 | TGCAGCGTACCAAAAAGCGAGACAGGGGGAATGGATCAGCCCCAGCATTTT | CSVPKSETGGMDQPQHF
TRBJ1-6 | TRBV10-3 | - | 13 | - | TGTGCCATCATGGCGCAGGATAATTCACCCCTCCACTTT | CAIMAQDNSPLHF
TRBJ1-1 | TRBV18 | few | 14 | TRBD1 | TGTGCCAGCTCACCACGGTCAGGGGGGACTGAAGCTTTCTTT | CASSPRSGGTEAFF
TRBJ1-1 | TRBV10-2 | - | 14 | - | TGCGCCAGCTGCCAGCGGGGTGAAACCACTGAAGCTTTCTTT | CASCQRGETTEAFF
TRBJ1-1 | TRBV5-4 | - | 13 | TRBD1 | TGTGCCAGCACCCGGGACAGGGACACTGAAGCTTTCTTT | CASTRDRDTEAFF
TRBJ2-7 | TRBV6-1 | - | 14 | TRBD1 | TGTGCCAGCAGGGCCGGGACAGGGGTATACGAGCAGTACTTC | CASRAGTGVYEQYF
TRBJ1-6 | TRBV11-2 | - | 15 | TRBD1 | TGTGCCAGCAGCTCTGGACAGGGCGAAGGTTCACCCCTCCACTTT | CASSSGQGEGSPLHF
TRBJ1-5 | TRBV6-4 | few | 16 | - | TGTGCCAGCAGGGACCTGCCCGGGGGGAGCAATCAGCCCCAGCATTTT | CASRDLPGGSNQPQHF
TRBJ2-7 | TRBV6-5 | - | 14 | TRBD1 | TGTGCCAGCAGAGGACCTCAGGGGGTCTCCGAGCAGTACTTC | CASRGPQGVSEQYF
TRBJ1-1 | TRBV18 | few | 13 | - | TGTGCCAGCTCACGAGGCCCTCTCACTGAAGCTTTCTTT | CASSRGPLTEAFF
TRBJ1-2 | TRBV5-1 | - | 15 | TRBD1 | TGCGCCAGCAGCTTGGACGGACAGGGAGGCTATGGCTACACCTTC | CASSLDGQGGYGYTF
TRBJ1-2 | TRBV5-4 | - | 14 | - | TGTGCCAGCAGCGTGCCCCCGGGATCCTATGGCCACACCTTC | CASSVPPGSYGHTF
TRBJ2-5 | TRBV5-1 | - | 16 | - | TGCGCCAGCTGCCAATCACCCGGGGGTGCCCAAGAGACCCAGTACTTC | CASCQSPGGAQETQYF
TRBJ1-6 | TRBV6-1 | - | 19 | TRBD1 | TGTGCCAGCAGTGGAACGCCGGGACAGGGGGCGAGGCGCGGTTCACCCCTCCACTTT | CASSGTPGQGARRGSPLHF
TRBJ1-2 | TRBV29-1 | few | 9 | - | TGCAGCGTTGTGGAGGGCTACACCTTC | CSVVEGYTF
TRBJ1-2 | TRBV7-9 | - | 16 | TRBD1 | TGTGCCAGCAGCTCGACGGGACAGGGGATCGGCTATGGCTACACCTTC | CASSSTGQGIGYGYTF
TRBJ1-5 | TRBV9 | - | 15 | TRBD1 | TGTGCCAGCAGCGAGGGGACAGCTAGCAATCAGCCCCAGCATTTT | CASSEGTASNQPQHF
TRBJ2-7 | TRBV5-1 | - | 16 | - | TGCGCCAGCAGCGGGGGCTCCGGGACACTAAACTACGAGCAGTACTTC | CASSGGSGTLNYEQYF
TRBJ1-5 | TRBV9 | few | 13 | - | TGTGCCAGCAGCTCCCAGGTCGGTGCCCCCCAGCATTTT | CASSSQVGAPQHF
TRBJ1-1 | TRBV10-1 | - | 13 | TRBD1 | TGCGCCACCAGACAGGGGGCTAACACTGAAGCTTTCTTT | CATRQGANTEAFF
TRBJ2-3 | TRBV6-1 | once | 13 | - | TGTGCCAGCAGGCTACAGGGACCAGATACGCAGTATTTT | CASRLQGPDTQYF
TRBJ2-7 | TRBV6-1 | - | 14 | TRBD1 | TGTGCCAGCAGCGGACGGACAGGGAAGGGCGAGCAGTACTTC | CASSGRTGKGEQYF
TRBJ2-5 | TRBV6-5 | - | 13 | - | TGTGCCAGCAGTCCGACTCGCGAAGAGACCCAGTACTTC | CASSPTREETQYF
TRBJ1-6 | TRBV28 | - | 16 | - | TGTGCCAGCAGTTTCGCCTCCGGGAAGATCGGTTCACCCCTCCACTTT | CASSFASGKIGSPLHF
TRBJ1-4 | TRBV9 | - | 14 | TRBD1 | TGTGCCAGCAGCGTCGGGACAGGGCTAGGAAAACTGTTTTTT | CASSVGTGLGKLFF
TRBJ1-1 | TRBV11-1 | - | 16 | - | TGTGCCAGCAGCCCCACCCGCGCAGGAGGCGACACTGAAGCTTTCTTT | CASSPTRAGGDTEAFF
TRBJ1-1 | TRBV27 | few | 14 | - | TGTGCCAGCAGTTTGAACACCTTGAACACTGAAGCTTTCTTT | CASSLNTLNTEAFF
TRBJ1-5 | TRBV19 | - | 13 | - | TGTGCCAGTAGTATAGATCCGGGGGGGCCCCAGCATTTT | CASSIDPGGPQHF
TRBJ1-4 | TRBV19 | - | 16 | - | TGTGCCAGTAGCTTTTCGGTGTCTGCAACTAATGAAAAACTGTTTTTT | CASSFSVSATNEKLFF
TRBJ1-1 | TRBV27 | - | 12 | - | TGTGCCAGCCAAACAAGGGGGACTGAAGCTTTCTTT | CASQTRGTEAFF
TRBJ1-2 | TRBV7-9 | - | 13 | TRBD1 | TGTGCCAGCAGCGGGACAGTTAAGTATGGCTACACCTTC | CASSGTVKYGYTF
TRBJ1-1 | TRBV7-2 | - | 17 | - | TGTGCCAGCAGCTCGGGCGGGGCCGTACCCCGGAACACTGAAGCTTTCTTT | CASSSGGAVPRNTEAFF
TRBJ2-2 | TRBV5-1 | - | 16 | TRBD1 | TGCGCCAGCAGGCACGGGGACAGGGAAAAGACCGGGGAGCTGTTTTTT | CASRHGDREKTGELFF
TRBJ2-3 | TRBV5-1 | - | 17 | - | TGCGCCAGCAGCCCTGGACTGCTACCTACTAGCACAGATACGCAGTATTTT | CASSPGLLPTSTDTQYF
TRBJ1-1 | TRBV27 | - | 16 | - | TGTGCCAGCAGTTTATCCCTTACGGAGGGAAACACTGAAGCTTTCTTT | CASSLSLTEGNTEAFF
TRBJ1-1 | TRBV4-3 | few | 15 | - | TGCGCCAGCAGCCAGAGGACGAACGCGGGCACTGAAGCTTTCTTT | CASSQRTNAGTEAFF
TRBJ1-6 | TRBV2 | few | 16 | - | TGTGCCAGCAGTAGGGACTCCGGGTTTGAGAATTCACCCCTCCACTTT | CASSRDSGFENSPLHF
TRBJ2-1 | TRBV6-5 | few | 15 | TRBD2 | TGTGCCAGCAGCGGACTAGCGGGGGGTAGGGATGAGCAGTTCTTC | CASSGLAGGRDEQFF
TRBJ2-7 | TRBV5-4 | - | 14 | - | TGTGCCAGCAGCTTGGACAGGGACTCCTACGAGCAGTACTTC | CASSLDRDSYEQYF
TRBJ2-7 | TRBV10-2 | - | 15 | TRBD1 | TGCGCCAGCAGGACTCAATACGGGACAGAGTACGAGCAGTACTTC | CASRTQYGTEYEQYF
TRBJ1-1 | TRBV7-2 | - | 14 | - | TGTGCCAGCAGCTTAACACCGAGGGTTACTGAAGCTTTCTTT | CASSLTPRVTEAFF